This passage covers 21 T cell receptor beta chains from one sample sequenced in a study of vaccination effects on CD4 cells after COVID-19 (dated by TCRdb to between 2021 and 2023). The library was made by the immunoSEQ multiplex PCR assay. TCRdb carries this immuneACCESS record with in-frame sequences only. Its versions omit some clonotypes, under half of them owing to an unresolved V gene in the studies checked, with the rest unexplained. This sample lists tens of thousands of clones; 73% were detected once. The top ten constitute 20% to 25% of the sample. In the ViraFEST assay, PBMC were stimulated with viral peptide pools, and TCR sequencing was then used to find antigen-specific CD4+ T cell clonotypes based on their expansion. After approximately eleven days of culture, CD4+ T cells were isolated with the EasySep CD4+ T cell isolation kit. Negative nucleocapsid antibody results before and after vaccination confirmed that the healthy vaccine recipients had no prior SARS-CoV-2 infection.

The antigens for these receptors are not known. The specimen was CD4+ T cells from PBMCs cultured with HCoV-NL63 spike peptides, collected before COVID-19 vaccination. The intended sense of this specimen's cell subset or site label: HCoV-NL63 spike overlapping peptide pool stimulation. Receptors originate from a human donor who received a COVID-19 vaccine.

This clone was recorded a few times. V is TRBV18 and J is TRBJ2-2; unclear D gene. V gave up 1 base and J gave up 5 bases, with 5 bases separating them. The CDR3 loop spans 13 amino acids. The germline V gene encodes CDR1 KGHSH and CDR2 LQKENI. This CDR3 reads CASSPQKTGELFF. For the CDR3, the DNA is TGTGCCAGCTCACCACAGAAAACCGGGGAGCTGTTTTTT.

The V gene is TRBV5-1, the J gene TRBJ2-3; 10 positions match TRBD2. V was pared by 0 bases and J by 3 bases, with 4 bases of the junction left unmatched. The germline CDR1 and CDR2 sequences are SGHRS and YFSETQ. The CDR3 is made up of 16 amino acids. The CDR3 here is CASSLGVAGGTDTQYF. The DNA for the CDR3 is TGCGCCAGCAGCTTGGGGGTAGCGGGAGGAACAGATACGCAGTATTTT.

This clone came up once. The J gene is TRBJ2-1, the V gene TRBV6-6; 10 bases agree with TRBD2. This CDR3 is built from 16 residues. Trimming removed 4 bases from V and 4 bases from J; junction bases left unmatched: 7. Germline assignment: CDR1 MNHNY and CDR2 SVGAGI (reference sequence). This CDR3 is CASSSVSGGLYNEQFF. The DNA of the CDR3 is TGTGCCAGCAGTTCCGTTAGCGGGGGGCTTTACAATGAGCAGTTCTTC.

This chain connects TRBV30 to TRBJ1-1; TRBD1 agrees at 8 bases. Germline loops: CDR1 GTSNPN, CDR2 SVGIG (reference sequence). Germline trimming cut 8 bases from V and 5 bases from J; bases unmatched to any gene: 10. CDR3 length equals 13 residues. CDR3 residues: CATQNRGGTEAFF. CDR3 sequence (DNA): TGTGCCACCCAAAACAGGGGGGGGACTGAAGCTTTCTTT.

This clone occurred a few times. V usage is TRBV7-9 and J usage is TRBJ2-7; possibly TRBD2 for D (7 bases). Germline CDR1 and CDR2: SEHNR and FQNEAQ (reference sequence). CDR3 size: 15 residues. V was trimmed by 4 bases and J by 5 bases, leaving 18 bases between them. The CDR3 bases are TGTGCCAGCAGCTCCAAACGGGGGGCCCTGGACGAGCAGTACTTC. This gives the protein CASSSKRGALDEQYF.

The genes are TRBV4-2 and TRBJ2-1; 7 nucleotides line up with TRBD2. J lost 4 bases, V lost 0 bases, and 6 bases had no gene match. The CDR3 runs to 16 residues. CDR1 and CDR2 from the germline V gene are LGHNA and YNFKEQ. The DNA of the CDR3 is TGTGCCAGCAGCCAAGATTCGCGCGGGGGATACAATGAGCAGTTCTTC. Its translation is CASSQDSRGGYNEQFF.

In DNA form, the CDR3 reads TGTGCCAGCACCAAACATACAATATCCTACGAGCAGTACTTC. Its protein is CASTKHTISYEQYF. The V and J genes are TRBV5-8 and TRBJ2-7, with D hard to call. The CDR3 has 14 residues. Germline V gene lookup returns CDR1 SGHTS and CDR2 YDEGEE. V gave up 6 bases and J gave up 1 base, with 14 bases separating them.

V usage is TRBV9 and J usage is TRBJ1-2, with 7 bases aligning to TRBD1. CDR1 SGDLS and CDR2 YYNGEE come from the germline V gene. After removal of 0 bases from V and 5 bases from J, the junction contained 4 bases not matched to a gene. The CDR3 is made up of 14 amino acids. The CDR3 DNA reads TGTGCCAGCAGCGTAGGGGGACAGCCTTATGGCTACACCTTC. Its translation: CASSVGGQPYGYTF. Looking up the rest from reference TRBV9 and TRBJ1-2 gives the full variable domain: DSGVTQTPKHLITATGQRVTLRCSPRSGDLSVYWYQQSLDQGLQFLIQYYNGEERAKGNILERFSAQQFPDLHSELNLSSLELGDSALYFCASSVGGQPYGYTFGSGTRLTVV.

DNA for the CDR3: TGTGCCAGCAGTTTACGAAGGGGCTATGGCTACACCTTC. Its translation is CASSLRRGYGYTF. This rearrangement joins TRBV27 to TRBJ1-2; perhaps TRBD1 as D (5 bases). The V end was cut by 2 bases, the J end by 4 bases, with 8 bases between. There are 13 residues in the CDR3. The V gene's germline CDR1 is MNHEY and CDR2 SMNVEV (reference sequence).

This clone was detected once. In DNA, the CDR3 is TGTGCCAGCAGTTACGTCGACGGGGGACGCACTGAAGCTTTCTTT. It encodes CASSYVDGGRTEAFF. The chain joins TRBV6-6 to TRBJ1-1; the D gene is possibly TRBD1 (5 bases). The CDR3 is 15 residues long. The germline V gene encodes CDR1 MNHNY and CDR2 SVGAGI (reference sequence). Trimming left V 2 bases short and J 4 bases short, with 14 bases between.

In its sample, this clone was seen a few times. The gene calls are TRBV7-9 and TRBJ1-1; the D is unclear. CDR3 length equals 15 residues. V was clipped by 3 bases and J by 0 bases, with 11 bases between them. Germline V lookup: CDR1 SEHNR, CDR2 FQNEAQ (reference sequence). The CDR3: CASSFSALMNTEAFF. The CDR3 DNA reads TGTGCCAGCAGCTTCTCAGCCCTCATGAACACTGAAGCTTTCTTT.

V usage is TRBV19 and J usage is TRBJ1-5, with 11 bases matching TRBD1. The CDR3 runs to 14 residues. V trimming: 5 bases; J trimming: 8 bases; junction bases outside the gene matches: 5. From germline, CDR1 is LNHDA and CDR2 SQIVND (reference sequence). The CDR3 DNA follows: TGTGCCAGTAGTCCCGGACAGGGGGCAAAGCCCCAGCATTTT. Translation: CASSPGQGAKPQHF.

This rearrangement joins TRBV27 to TRBJ2-5; TRBD2 agrees at 14 bases. Trimming took 10 bases from V and 4 from J; bases not matched to a gene: 8. The germline gives CDR1 MNHEY, CDR2 SMNVEV (reference sequence). The CDR3 contains 15 residues. The CDR3 DNA sequence: TGTGCCACCAGACTAGCGGGAGGGCCTTTAGAGACCCAGTACTTC. Amino acid sequence: CATRLAGGPLETQYF.

The V call is TRBV24-1, the J call TRBJ1-5; D is undetermined. Germline-derived CDR1 and CDR2 are KGHDR and SFDVKD. The CDR3 consists of 10 residues. The V and J ends lost 7 bases and 7 bases respectively, with 4 bases between them. CDR3: CATSRQPQHF. CDR3 coding DNA: TGTGCCACCAGCCGGCAGCCCCAGCATTTT.

The genes are TRBV20-1 and TRBJ1-2, with D possibly matching TRBD1 (5 bases). Germline CDR1 DFQATT, CDR2 SNEGSKA (reference sequence). The CDR3 sequence is 15 residues long. V was clipped by 3 bases and J by 2 bases, with 16 bases between them. CDR3 in DNA: TGCAGTGCTAGTAGGAGGGGCAGGCCAAACTATGGCTACACCTTC. It translates to CSASRRGRPNYGYTF.

The V gene is TRBV9, the J gene TRBJ2-7, with D possibly being TRBD2 (5 bases). The CDR3 has 14 amino acids. Germline V lookup: CDR1 SGDLS, CDR2 YYNGEE. With 0 bases removed from V and 1 base from J, the gap between germline ends came to 8 bases. CDR3 in DNA: TGTGCCAGCAGCGTAGGAGCGGAGTCCTACGAGCAGTACTTC. It translates to CASSVGAESYEQYF.

V usage is TRBV5-1 and J usage is TRBJ2-6; D remains unclear. Germline CDR1 SGHRS, CDR2 YFSETQ. With 4 bases removed from V and 0 bases from J, the gap between germline ends came to 11 bases. CDR3 size: 16 residues. Here the CDR3 reads CASSAQALSGANVLTF. CDR3 DNA sequence: TGCGCCAGCAGCGCTCAGGCCCTCTCTGGGGCCAACGTCCTGACTTTC.

The chain combines TRBV6-2 or TRBV6-3 with TRBJ1-1; D may be TRBD1 (5 bases). V gave up 6 bases and J gave up 7 bases, with 12 bases separating them. Germline CDR1 and CDR2: MNHEY and SVGEGT. The length of the CDR3 is 12 residues. CDR3 amino acids: CASSTGPHEAFF. The CDR3 region has the DNA TGTGCCAGCAGCACAGGACCCCATGAAGCTTTCTTT.

This clone has only a few counts. The rearrangement uses TRBV5-1 and TRBJ1-1, with D perhaps matching TRBD1 (6 bases). With 0 bases removed from V and 6 bases from J, the gap between germline ends came to 18 bases. The CDR3 is 16 residues long. CDR1 and CDR2 (germline): SGHRS, YFSETQ. This CDR3 reads CASSLDGGGVAAEAFF. In nucleotides, the CDR3 is TGCGCCAGCAGCTTGGATGGCGGGGGCGTAGCTGCTGAAGCTTTCTTT. The whole variable domain, remainder taken from reference TRBV5-1 and TRBJ1-1, is KAGVTQTPRYLIKTRGQQVTLSCSPISGHRSVSWYQQTPGQGLQFLFEYFSETQRNKGNFPGRFSGRQFSNSRSEMNVSTLELGDSALYLCASSLDGGGVAAEAFFGQGTRLTVV.

CDR3 in amino acids: CASSPGPSGNTIYF. The CDR3 nucleotides read TGTGCCAGCAGCCCTGGTCCCTCTGGAAACACCATATATTTT. The chain recombines TRBV7-2 with TRBJ1-3; the D is unclear. Trimming took 5 bases from V and 0 from J, leaving 8 bases between them. Per the germline V gene, CDR1 is SGHTA and CDR2 is FQGNSA. The CDR3 is 14 amino acids.

This clone occurred once. The genes are TRBV28 and TRBJ1-6; possibly TRBD1 for D (5 bases). This CDR3 region has 14 residues. V dropped 2 bases and J dropped 9 bases, with 11 bases sitting between them. Germline CDR1 and CDR2: MDHEN and SYDVKM. The CDR3 nucleotides read TGTGCCAGCAGTTTAGGGGGAGTGCGTTCACCCCTCCACTTT. Its translation is CASSLGGVRSPLHF.